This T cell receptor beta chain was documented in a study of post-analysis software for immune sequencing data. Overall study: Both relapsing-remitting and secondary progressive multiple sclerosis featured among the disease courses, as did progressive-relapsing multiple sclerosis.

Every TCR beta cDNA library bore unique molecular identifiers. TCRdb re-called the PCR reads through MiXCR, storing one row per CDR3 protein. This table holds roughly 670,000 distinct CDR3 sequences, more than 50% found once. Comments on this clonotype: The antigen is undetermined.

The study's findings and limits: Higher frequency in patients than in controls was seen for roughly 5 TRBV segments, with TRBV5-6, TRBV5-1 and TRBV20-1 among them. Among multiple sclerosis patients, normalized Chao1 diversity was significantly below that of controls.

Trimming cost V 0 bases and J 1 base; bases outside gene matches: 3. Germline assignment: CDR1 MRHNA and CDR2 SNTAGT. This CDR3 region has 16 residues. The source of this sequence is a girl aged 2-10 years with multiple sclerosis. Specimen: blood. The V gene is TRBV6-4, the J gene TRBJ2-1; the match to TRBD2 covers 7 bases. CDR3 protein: CASSDSPSGSYNEQFF. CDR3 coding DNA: TGTGCCAGCAGTGACTCGCCTAGCGGTTCCTACAATGAGCAGTTCTTC.